This T cell receptor (beta chain) was documented in a study of T cell responses to AZD1222 COVID-19 vaccine. Study findings and constraints: Most donors were white British, females outnumbered males, and clonal diversity was possibly underestimated.

The length of the CDR3 is 13 residues. Germline CDR1 and CDR2: MDHEN and SYDVKM. V lost 3 bases to trimming and J lost 13 bases, with 15 bases between them. The table came from immunoSEQ multiplex PCR; TCRdb's copy has only in-frame clones and leaves some out. The table shows about 66,000 clones, with 85% to 90% occurring only once. Concerning this clone itself: As yet, its antigen is unknown.

Sequenced material: peripheral blood, taken 28 days after the second dose of the MenACWY control vaccine. The TCR was taken from an adult who received the MenACWY meningococcal vaccine as a control. The rearrangement uses TRBV28 and TRBJ1-4, with D uncertain. Written as DNA, the CDR3 is TGTGCCAGCAGTTTCCCCTCCCCCGGTGTACTGTTTTTT. It yields the protein CASSFPSPGVLFF.